Listed below are T cell receptor beta chains from one sample, sequenced in a study of cytomegalovirus exposure and HLA in healthy donors. The method was immunoSEQ multiplex PCR; TCRdb's version includes in-frame clones alone and lacks a portion of them. Here the sample spans 240,000 or so clones, 70% to 90% being singletons. Material: PBMCs. The source of these receptors is a woman aged 60-70 years in good health and CMV-seropositive. CDR3s include the opening cysteine and the closing phenylalanine or tryptophan. Fields, in order: V gene, CDR3 protein.

V gene: TRBV18; CDR3 protein: CASKSGNHYNEQFF
V gene: TRBV6-6; CDR3 protein: CASTPRGGLRGYGYTF
V gene: TRBV2; CDR3 protein: CASSLAGGSVDTQYF
V gene: TRBV6-5; CDR3 protein: CASSRGLNTEAFF
V gene: TRBV18; CDR3 protein: CASSRGTIENIQYF
V gene: TRBV5-6; CDR3 protein: CASSFGGRNTEAFF
V gene: TRBV18; CDR3 protein: CASSGGLASAYEQYF
V gene: TRBV10-2; CDR3 protein: CASSRLAASTDTQYF
V gene: TRBV19; CDR3 protein: CASSIQGALLSNQPQHF
V gene: TRBV7-9; CDR3 protein: CSSSLEWGHDEKLFF
V gene: TRBV5-6; CDR3 protein: CASSLPDRSGNTIYF
V gene: TRBV5-1; CDR3 protein: CASSLSDRLNTEAFF
V gene: TRBV5-1; CDR3 protein: CASSSQGVGDTIYF
V gene: TRBV11-2; CDR3 protein: CASSFRDRPYEQYF
V gene: TRBV7-3; CDR3 protein: CASSLGDSPYNEQFF
V gene: TRBV6-1; CDR3 protein: CASSEEGGFIGYTF
V gene: TRBV29-1; CDR3 protein: CSVQDMAGFTLNEKLFF
V gene: TRBV9; CDR3 protein: CASSVGSQAYGYTF
V gene: TRBV2; CDR3 protein: CASVKELHYGYTF
V gene: TRBV27; CDR3 protein: CASSLSAQYNEQFF
V gene: TRBV28; CDR3 protein: CASSLYAGGRVSNQPQHF
V gene: TRBV12-5; CDR3 protein: CASGLSPRNYEQYF
V gene: TRBV7-9; CDR3 protein: CSSSLARQTNTGELFF
V gene: TRBV9; CDR3 protein: CASSVQGNYGYTF
V gene: TRBV5-1; CDR3 protein: CASSPEGGIRGTEAFF
V gene: TRBV2; CDR3 protein: CASSPRQGANSPLHF
V gene: TRBV29-1; CDR3 protein: CSVVPGGNYGYTF
V gene: TRBV5-4; CDR3 protein: CASRTSGVYEQYF
V gene: TRBV5-1; CDR3 protein: CASRATGAPNEKLFF
V gene: TRBV5-4; CDR3 protein: CASSMLAGGSYNEQFF
V gene: TRBV11-2; CDR3 protein: CASSRATGLEQYF
V gene: TRBV14; CDR3 protein: CASSGRDEKLFF
V gene: TRBV28; CDR3 protein: CASSPRGWEQYF
V gene: TRBV6-6; CDR3 protein: CASTLAGASEQYF
V gene: TRBV10-1; CDR3 protein: CASSEGTSMRETQYF
V gene: TRBV19; CDR3 protein: CASSRRRQGVNYGYTF
V gene: TRBV10-3; CDR3 protein: CAITQFSGNTIYF
V gene: TRBV7-9; CDR3 protein: CSSSPPPGSGANVLTF
V gene: TRBV6-1; CDR3 protein: CASRGLAGDYEQYF
V gene: TRBV30; CDR3 protein: CAWTAGMGNTEAFF
V gene: TRBV11-2; CDR3 protein: CASSSTGAINSPLHF
V gene: TRBV5-1; CDR3 protein: CASSLARDRGLPGANVLTF
V gene: TRBV5-1; CDR3 protein: CASSLGQGWDEQFF
V gene: TRBV30; CDR3 protein: CAWSIGTGTEAFF
V gene: TRBV27; CDR3 protein: CASSRQAGAYEQYF
V gene: TRBV4-1; CDR3 protein: CASSYRTSEGGELFF
V gene: TRBV5-1; CDR3 protein: CASSLTLDEQYF
V gene: TRBV28; CDR3 protein: CASSFSQGTYEQYF
V gene: TRBV7-6; CDR3 protein: CASNLEKAGDLVNNEQFF
V gene: TRBV5-1; CDR3 protein: CASSSGDSTNEKLFF
V gene: TRBV28; CDR3 protein: CASSLQGAVEKLFF
V gene: TRBV30; CDR3 protein: CAWSYTGNTEAFF
V gene: TRBV7-9; CDR3 protein: CASSLNREINTGELFF
V gene: TRBV5-8; CDR3 protein: CASSLGLSSYNEQFF